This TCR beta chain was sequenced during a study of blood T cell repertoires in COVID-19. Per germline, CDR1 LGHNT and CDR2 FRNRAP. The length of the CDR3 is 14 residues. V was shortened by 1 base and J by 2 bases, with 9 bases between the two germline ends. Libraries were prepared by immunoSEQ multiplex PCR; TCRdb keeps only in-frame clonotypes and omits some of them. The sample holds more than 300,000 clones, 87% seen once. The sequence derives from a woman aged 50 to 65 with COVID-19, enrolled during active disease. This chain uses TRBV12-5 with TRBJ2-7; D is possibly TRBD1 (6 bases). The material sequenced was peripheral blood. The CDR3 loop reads CASGLEQGPYEQYF. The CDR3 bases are TGTGCTAGTGGTTTGGAACAGGGCCCCTACGAGCAGTACTTC.